One sample yielded the 26 T cell receptor beta chains listed below, sequenced in a study of blood T cell repertoires in COVID-19. Profiled with immunoSEQ multiplex PCR; TCRdb holds only in-frame clones, not every one. The profile shows 200,000 to 250,000 clones, 84% of them singletons. The sample comprised PBMCs or T cells enriched from blood (not recorded which). The receptors stem from a man aged 55 to 70 who had recovered from COVID-19.

This sequence joins TRBV7-2 and TRBJ1-2, with D possibly TRBD1 on 5 matching bases. This CDR3 region has 15 residues. Trimming removed 2 bases at V and 6 bases at J, with 16 bases between. Germline V gene lookup returns CDR1 SGHTA and CDR2 FQGNSA. The CDR3 here is CASSLTDSKWDGYTF. CDR3 nucleotide sequence: TGTGCCAGCAGCTTAACTGACAGTAAATGGGATGGCTACACCTTC.

This clone showed up just a few times. The rearrangement uses TRBV6-1 and TRBJ2-1; D might be TRBD2 (6 bases). Trimming removed 3 bases from V and 8 bases from J, with 20 bases in between. From germline, CDR1 is MNHNS and CDR2 SASEGT. The CDR3 runs 16 residues. In DNA, the CDR3 is TGTGCCAGCAGTGATCTAGTCGGGACTCCCCGCCATGAGCAGTTCTTC. Translated: CASSDLVGTPRHEQFF.

This rearrangement joins TRBV19 to TRBJ2-5, with 10 bases matching TRBD2. Trimming took 2 bases from V and 3 from J; bases not matched to a gene: 3. The CDR3 runs 15 residues. Per germline, CDR1 LNHDA and CDR2 SQIVND (reference sequence). The CDR3 DNA follows: TGTGCCAGTAGTATAACTAGCGGGGCGGAAGAGACCCAGTACTTC. Translated: CASSITSGAEETQYF. Supplemented by reference TRBV19 and TRBJ2-5, the full variable domain reads DGGITQSPKYLFRKEGQNVTLSCEQNLNHDAMYWYRQDPGQGLRLIYYSQIVNDFQKGDIAEGYSVSREKKESFPLTVTSAQKNPTAFYLCASSITSGAEETQYFGPGTRLLVL.

This chain joins TRBV7-9 and TRBJ1-2, with TRBD1 matching 10 bases. Germline V gives CDR1 SEHNR, CDR2 FQNEAQ (reference sequence). V was pared by 6 bases and J by 4 bases, with 5 bases of the junction left unmatched. The CDR3 has 14 amino acids. CDR3 residues: CASRSDRGAYGYTF. For the CDR3, the DNA is TGTGCCAGCAGATCGGACAGGGGGGCCTATGGCTACACCTTC.

The V and J genes are TRBV6-6 and TRBJ1-4, with 9 bases matching TRBD1. CDR1 is MNHNY, CDR2 SVGAGI, per germline (reference sequence). The CDR3 is 17 amino acids. Trimming cost V 5 bases and J 1 base; bases outside gene matches: 8. This chain's CDR3 is CASSRPADRGTNEKLFF. The CDR3 DNA sequence: TGTGCCAGCAGTCGACCCGCGGACAGGGGAACTAATGAAAAACTGTTTTTT.

The chain has TRBV6-5 and TRBJ2-1; D is unclear. The germline gives CDR1 MNHEY, CDR2 SVGAGI. This CDR3 spans 12 amino acids. The V and J ends lost 10 bases and 3 bases respectively, with 10 bases between them. The CDR3 region is CATETDYNEQFF. CDR3 in DNA: TGTGCCACGGAGACTGACTACAATGAGCAGTTCTTC.

The chain couples TRBV12-5 to TRBJ2-7, with 10 bases fitting TRBD1. V dropped 4 bases and J dropped 3; count of bases not matched to a gene: 6. Germline loops: CDR1 LGHNT, CDR2 FRNRAP. The CDR3 loop spans 15 amino acids. CDR3 nucleotides: TGTGCTAGTGGTTCGCCGGGACAGGGGTTCTACGAGCAGTACTTC. It encodes CASGSPGQGFYEQYF.

The chain is built from TRBV5-5 and TRBJ2-7, with D maybe TRBD1 (6 bases). The CDR3 is 15 amino acids. Germline V gene data show CDR1 as SGHKS and CDR2 as YYEKEE (reference sequence). V gave up 4 bases and J gave up 0 bases, with 14 bases separating them. CDR3 DNA sequence: TGTGCCAGCAGCCCACTTTCGGACAGCTCCTACGAGCAGTACTTC. Protein product: CASSPLSDSSYEQYF. The full variable domain, in which reference TRBV5-5 and TRBJ2-7 provide the parts outside the CDR3, is DAGVTQSPTHLIKTRGQQVTLRCSPISGHKSVSWYQQVLGQGPQFIFQYYEKEERGRGNFPDRFSARQFPNYSSELNVNALLLGDSALYLCASSPLSDSSYEQYFGPGTRLTVT.

The genes are TRBV7-2 and TRBJ2-7; 9 bases match TRBD1. CDR3 length: 14 amino acids. The V gene end was trimmed by 2 bases and the J gene end by 5 bases; junction bases not matched to a gene: 4. The germline V gene encodes CDR1 SGHTA and CDR2 FQGNSA. CDR3 in DNA: TGTGCCAGCAGCTTATCCGGGACAGGGCACGAGCAGTACTTC. As protein: CASSLSGTGHEQYF.

The chain links TRBV4-3 to TRBJ1-4, with 8 bases matching TRBD1. Germline-derived CDR1 and CDR2 are LGHNA and YSLEER. Trimming cost V 0 bases and J 3 bases; bases outside gene matches: 0. The CDR3 runs to 15 residues. CDR3 sequence: CASSQEGQANEKLFF. The CDR3 DNA sequence: TGCGCCAGCAGCCAAGAGGGACAGGCTAATGAAAAACTGTTTTTT.

The V gene is TRBV5-4, the J gene TRBJ2-6; D gene uncertain. CDR3 length: 14 residues. Trimming pared 5 bases from V and 3 bases from J, leaving 9 bases between. Germline loops: CDR1 SGHNT, CDR2 YYREEE (reference sequence). In DNA, the CDR3 is TGTGCCAGCAGATCTGATAGTGGGGCCAACGTCCTGACTTTC. This gives the protein CASRSDSGANVLTF.

The chain carries TRBV27 and TRBJ1-6; D is perhaps TRBD1 (5 bases). Looked up from germline, CDR1 is MNHEY and CDR2 is SMNVEV (reference sequence). CDR3 length equals 16 residues. V shed 0 bases and J shed 10 bases, with 16 bases lying between them. The CDR3 region has the DNA TGTGCCAGCAGTTTATCGTGGGGGGGTCTGGGATCACCCCTCCACTTT. Its protein product is CASSLSWGGLGSPLHF.

This chain joins TRBV30 and TRBJ2-7; D not certain. Trimming shortened V by 2 bases and J by 0 bases, and 5 bases separated the two germline ends. CDR1 and CDR2 from the germline V gene are GTSNPN and SVGIG (reference sequence). This CDR3 spans 12 amino acids. The CDR3 nucleotides are TGTGCCTGGAGTTCCAGCTCCTACGAGCAGTACTTC. Translation gives CAWSSSSYEQYF.

The chain has TRBV7-9 and TRBJ2-1; perhaps TRBD2 as D (5 bases). The CDR3 extends over 12 amino acids. The V and J ends lost 5 bases and 6 bases respectively, with 8 bases between them. In germline, CDR1 is SEHNR, CDR2 FQNEAQ (reference sequence). The CDR3 DNA reads TGTGCCAGCAGCCCTGCGGGCAATGAGCAGTTCTTC. As protein: CASSPAGNEQFF.

This chain joins TRBV19 and TRBJ2-5; 8 bases line up with TRBD1. Germline V gives CDR1 LNHDA, CDR2 SQIVND (reference sequence). CDR3 length equals 16 residues. Germline trimming cut 7 bases from V and 2 bases from J; bases unmatched to any gene: 12. CDR3 loop: CASKQEEHRGQETQYF. For the CDR3, the DNA is TGTGCCAGTAAGCAGGAGGAGCACAGGGGGCAAGAGACCCAGTACTTC.

V and J are TRBV12-5 and TRBJ2-6; TRBD1 is a possible D gene (5 bases). This CDR3 is built from 16 residues. Trimming took off 6 bases at V and 0 bases at J, with 12 bases between the two ends. The germline V gene has CDR1 LGHNT and CDR2 FRNRAP. This CDR3 is CASGLDSYSGANVLTF. CDR3 nucleotides: TGTGCTAGTGGCCTTGACAGCTACTCTGGGGCCAACGTCCTGACTTTC. The full variable domain, with the rest looked up from reference TRBV12-5 and TRBJ2-6, is DARVTQTPRHKVTEMGQEVTMRCQPILGHNTVFWYRQTMMQGLELLAYFRNRAPLDDSGMPKDRFSAEMPDATLATLKIQPSEPRDSAVYFCASGLDSYSGANVLTFGAGSRLTVL.

V and J are TRBV18 and TRBJ1-2, with D unclear. This CDR3 spans 14 amino acids. V was clipped by 0 bases and J by 5 bases, with 10 bases between them. Germline CDR1 KGHSH, CDR2 LQKENI. In DNA form, the CDR3 reads TGTGCCAGCTCACCACCCATGGGAGGGTATGGCTACACCTTC. This sequence encodes CASSPPMGGYGYTF.

The rearrangement joins TRBV4-3 to TRBJ1-6, with D tentatively TRBD1 (6 bases). This CDR3 region has 16 residues. Trimming took off 0 bases at V and 9 bases at J, with 15 bases between the two ends. CDR1 is LGHNA, CDR2 YSLEER, per germline. In DNA form, the CDR3 reads TGCGCCAGCAGCCAAGATCTTATGGCGACAGGTTCACCCCTCCACTTT. It specifies CASSQDLMATGSPLHF.

This clone was observed a single time. This chain uses TRBV11-2 with TRBJ2-1; possible D gene TRBD1, 7 bases. The CDR3 covers 16 residues. Germline CDR1 and CDR2: SGHAT and FQNNGV. Trimming cost V 7 bases and J 1 base, with 17 bases left between them. The CDR3, as DNA: TGTGCCAGCACCGGGCCAGGGGGAGGTTCCTACAATGAGCAGTTCTTC. It is translated as CASTGPGGGSYNEQFF. The variable domain in full, with the rest retrieved from reference TRBV11-2 and TRBJ2-1, is EAGVAQSPRYKIIEKRQSVAFWCNPISGHATLYWYQQILGQGPKLLIQFQNNGVVDDSQLPKDRFSAERLKGVDSTLKIQPAKLEDSAVYLCASTGPGGGSYNEQFFGPGTRLTVL.

V and J are TRBV7-2 and TRBJ2-6; tentative D call: TRBD2 (6 bases). CDR1 is SGHTA and CDR2 is FQGNSA in the germline V gene. The CDR3 runs 16 residues. Trimming removed 7 bases at V and 2 bases at J, with 15 bases between. The CDR3: CASTWAEGPGANVLTF. In nucleotides, the CDR3 is TGTGCCAGCACCTGGGCGGAGGGACCTGGGGCCAACGTCCTGACTTTC.

CDR3 in DNA: TGCAGCGTTGTTGAGCGGACCATCACAGATACGCAGTATTTT. Protein sequence: CSVVERTITDTQYF. The chain recombines TRBV29-1 with TRBJ2-3, with D perhaps TRBD2 (5 bases). The germline V and J ends were trimmed by 4 bases and 2 bases, with 13 bases remaining between them. Germline values: CDR1 SQVTM, CDR2 ANQGSEA. The CDR3 is 14 amino acids.

The V call is TRBV5-5, the J call TRBJ2-1; TRBD2 is a possible D gene (5 bases). CDR1 SGHKS and CDR2 YYEKEE come from the germline V gene (reference sequence). The length of the CDR3 is 15 residues. V lost 1 base and J lost 0, with 8 bases in between. For the CDR3, the DNA is TGTGCCAGCAGCTTGAGAGGGAACTCCTACAATGAGCAGTTCTTC. The encoded protein is CASSLRGNSYNEQFF.

The chain uses TRBV5-1 and TRBJ1-3, with 8 bases lining up with TRBD1. The germline gives CDR1 SGHRS, CDR2 YFSETQ. Unmatched junction bases numbered 6, after V lost 4 bases and J lost 0 bases. This CDR3 is built from 16 residues. The CDR3: CASSTRTGSSGNTIYF. The CDR3 DNA reads as TGCGCCAGCAGCACGAGGACAGGGAGCTCTGGAAACACCATATATTTT.

The V gene is TRBV9, the J gene TRBJ1-5; 7 bases align to TRBD1. Germline trimming cut 0 bases from V and 6 bases from J; bases unmatched to any gene: 3. This CDR3 has 14 amino acids. Germline V gene sequence: CDR1 SGDLS, CDR2 YYNGEE. In nucleotides, the CDR3 is TGTGCCAGCAGCGTAGGGGCAGGGGGTCAGCCCCAGCATTTT. It codes for CASSVGAGGQPQHF.

This rearrangement joins TRBV7-9 to TRBJ1-2, with D uncertain. Germline CDR1 SEHNR, CDR2 FQNEAQ (reference sequence). The CDR3 spans 13 residues. V was cut by 5 bases and J by 4 bases, with 11 bases left in between. CDR3 DNA: TGTGCCAGCAGCGCAGCGGGGAGCTATGGCTACACCTTC. Translating it yields CASSAAGSYGYTF.

The rearrangement joins TRBV5-1 to TRBJ1-1; D is possibly TRBD1 (5 bases). Trimming left V 3 bases short and J 7 bases short, with 13 bases between. The V gene's germline CDR1 is SGHRS and CDR2 YFSETQ. The CDR3 sequence is 13 residues long. The CDR3 sequence: CASSWNQGGEAFF. The CDR3 nucleotides read TGCGCCAGCAGCTGGAACCAGGGCGGTGAAGCTTTCTTT. Full variable domain (remainder filled in from reference TRBV5-1 and TRBJ1-1): KAGVTQTPRYLIKTRGQQVTLSCSPISGHRSVSWYQQTPGQGLQFLFEYFSETQRNKGNFPGRFSGRQFSNSRSEMNVSTLELGDSALYLCASSWNQGGEAFFGQGTRLTVV.